Reported below is one T cell receptor beta chain. The sample is drawn from a study of blood T cell repertoires in COVID-19. Germline CDR1 is LNHDA and CDR2 is SQIVND (reference sequence). V shed 5 bases and J 4 bases; nucleotides not matched to a gene: 12. This CDR3 has 16 amino acids. Produced via immunoSEQ multiplex PCR; TCRdb's table is partial and in-frame only. The sample has fewer than 150,000 clones; approximately 81% are singletons. Specimen: peripheral blood. The rearrangement joins TRBV19 to TRBJ2-7; 9 nucleotides line up with TRBD1. The receptor was derived from a woman in her thirties who had recovered from COVID-19. The CDR3 sequence is CASSDGGTGTGYEQYF. The CDR3 DNA is TGTGCCAGTAGTGACGGGGGAACCGGGACAGGGTACGAGCAGTACTTC. The complete variable domain, with remaining parts taken from reference TRBV19 and TRBJ2-7, reads DGGITQSPKYLFRKEGQNVTLSCEQNLNHDAMYWYRQDPGQGLRLIYYSQIVNDFQKGDIAEGYSVSREKKESFPLTVTSAQKNPTAFYLCASSDGGTGTGYEQYFGPGTRLTVT.